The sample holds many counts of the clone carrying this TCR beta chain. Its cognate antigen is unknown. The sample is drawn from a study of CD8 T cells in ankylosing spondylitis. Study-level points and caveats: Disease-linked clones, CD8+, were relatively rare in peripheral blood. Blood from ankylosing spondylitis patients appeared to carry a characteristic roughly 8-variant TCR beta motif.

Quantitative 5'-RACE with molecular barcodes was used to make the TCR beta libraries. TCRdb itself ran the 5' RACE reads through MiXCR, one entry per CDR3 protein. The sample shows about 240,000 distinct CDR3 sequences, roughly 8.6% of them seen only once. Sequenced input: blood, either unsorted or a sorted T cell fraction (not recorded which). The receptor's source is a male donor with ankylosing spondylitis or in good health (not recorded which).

For the CDR3, the DNA is TGTGCCAGCACCCGGCGGAGCAACTATGGCTACACCTTC. It yields the protein CASTRRSNYGYTF. The chain combines TRBV7-2 with TRBJ1-2; no definite D call. Germline CDR1 reads SGHTA; CDR2 reads FQGNSA. The CDR3 spans 13 residues. Trimming removed 7 bases at V and 2 bases at J, with 11 bases between.